A selection of T cell receptor beta chains follows, all from one sample in a study of vaccination and CD4 T cells after COVID-19. In TCRdb, the PCR reads were re-called with MiXCR into one record per CDR3 protein. The sample carries fewer than 7,500 distinct CDR3 sequences, roughly 41% recorded once. These TCRs' antigens remain unknown. The sample consisted of CD4+ T cells from blood, cultured in vitro. These receptors were obtained from a human donor in good health. CDR3s include the opening cysteine and the closing phenylalanine or tryptophan. Size is stated for part of the rows, as once, few or many counts, or as a class when the clone is expanded.

>.|TRBV6-2/TRBV6-3
CASSYAGWRTEAFF
>.|TRBV10-3
CAISDNALAATYEQYF
>.|TRBV6-5
CASSYLPGHASSTDTQYF
>.|TRBV6-5
CASSYPGQLNSNQPQHF
>.|TRBV20-1
CSVLQSYEQYF
>few|TRBV21-1
CASRAGQGQRPRFSTDTQYF
>few|TRBV6-1
CASRPRLAGSQETQYF
>.|TRBV7-2
CASSLAVSGDSFYEQYF
>.|TRBV19
CASSLANQETQYF
>.|TRBV11-3
CASSPDSYTEAFF
>few|TRBV7-2
CASSLAMGQGIPNTEAFF
>few|TRBV12-3/TRBV12-4
CASSVGAGGNTEAFF
>.|TRBV6-5
CASSYSRGSSYNEQFF
>.|TRBV6-1
CASSKLTGAAGSYEQYF
>.|TRBV7-9
CASSLGRPTGDYGYTF
>.|TRBV9
CASSVGDSGGETQYF
>few|TRBV23-1
CASRGPAGIQETQYF
>.|TRBV28
CASTALGQDRDFASYF
>.|TRBV6-5
CASSYAAPLRGGAGANVLTF
>few|TRBV7-8
CASSSYRLGSYNEQFF
>.|TRBV10-1
CASSDSTDTQYF
>few|TRBV27
CASSQDTLGNSPLHF
>.|TRBV30
CAWTGQLYGYTF
>medium-sized|TRBV9
CASSVGGTGNTEAFF
>.|TRBV2
CASRQSRGQVGDYEQYF